The 21 T cell receptor beta chains reported below all come from one sample, sequenced in a study of cytomegalovirus exposure and HLA in healthy donors. PCR was performed using 60 Vbeta and 13 Jbeta primers. The repertoire was sequenced with immunoSEQ multiplex PCR; TCRdb's copy has only in-frame clones and lacks some. Of 120,000 to 150,000 clones in the sample, approximately 80% are singletons; the top ten hold 3.9%. Sequencing was carried out using PBMCs. These receptors came from a man between 18 and 35 years old in good health and CMV-seronegative.

This clone was detected a few times. CDR3 nucleotide sequence: TGCGCCAGCAGCTTTCTTCAGGGGGCAAACAGCGAGCAGTACTTC. Translated, it gives CASSFLQGANSEQYF. The chain uses TRBV5-1 and TRBJ2-7; 8 bases line up with TRBD1. Germline-derived CDR1 and CDR2 are SGHRS and YFSETQ. V was pared by 2 bases and J by 6 bases, with 10 bases of the junction left unmatched. The length of the CDR3 is 15 residues. Full variable domain (remainder filled in from reference TRBV5-1 and TRBJ2-7): KAGVTQTPRYLIKTRGQQVTLSCSPISGHRSVSWYQQTPGQGLQFLFEYFSETQRNKGNFPGRFSGRQFSNSRSEMNVSTLELGDSALYLCASSFLQGANSEQYFGPGTRLTVT.

The V and J genes are TRBV5-5 and TRBJ1-5; D may be TRBD1 (5 bases). Germline CDR1 SGHKS, CDR2 YYEKEE (reference sequence). The length of the CDR3 is 14 residues. V shed 5 bases and J shed 5 bases, with 14 bases lying between them. The CDR3 loop is CASSSDRTHQPQHF. The CDR3 DNA reads as TGTGCCAGCAGTTCTGACAGAACCCATCAGCCCCAGCATTTT.

The chain recombines TRBV30 with TRBJ1-5; TRBD1 is a possible D gene (5 bases). V lost 2 bases, J lost 9 bases, and 17 bases lay in between. This CDR3 spans 14 amino acids. The germline V gene has CDR1 GTSNPN and CDR2 SVGIG (reference sequence). This CDR3 is CAWSKGPFGRPQHF. CDR3 DNA: TGTGCCTGGAGTAAGGGGCCTTTCGGACGGCCCCAGCATTTT.

This clone was seen a single time. The chain has TRBV21-1 and TRBJ2-7; the table's D call TRBD2 went unverified against the DNA. TRBV21-1 is shown as a pseudogene. The CDR3 has 18 residues. The CDR3 coding sequence is TGTGCCAGCAGCAAAGGCCCTATCACTAGCGGGAAGTCCTACGAGCAGTACTTC. It codes for CASSKGPITSGKSYEQYF.

The chain combines TRBV6-1 with TRBJ1-2; TRBD1 might be the D (6 bases). V lost 2 bases and J 2 bases, leaving 18 bases between the germline ends. CDR1 MNHNS and CDR2 SASEGT come from the germline V gene. The CDR3 covers 17 residues. The CDR3 DNA reads TGTGCCAGCAGTGAACAGGGGCGGAGGGGGGGGAACTATGGCTACACCTTC. The encoded protein is CASSEQGRRGGNYGYTF.

A word on this clone: Different DNA sequences within this sample yield the same CDR3. The chain employs TRBV29-1 and TRBJ2-2; D is possibly TRBD1 (5 bases). The V and J ends lost 4 bases and 1 base respectively, with 7 bases between them. The CDR3 consists of 13 residues. From germline, CDR1 is SQVTM and CDR2 ANQGSEA. The CDR3 loop reads CSVGQGNTGELFF. The CDR3, as DNA: TGCAGCGTTGGGCAGGGGAACACCGGGGAGCTGTTTTTT.

The genes are TRBV5-6 and TRBJ2-2; 11 bases are shared with TRBD2. This CDR3 is built from 16 residues. V was pared by 3 bases and J by 6 bases, with 7 bases of the junction left unmatched. The germline V gene has CDR1 SGHDT and CDR2 YYEEEE. The CDR3 DNA sequence: TGTGCCAGCAGCTCTGGACTAGCGGGCTCCCCCGGGGAGCTGTTTTTT. Encoded protein: CASSSGLAGSPGELFF.

The genes are TRBV7-8 and TRBJ1-5, with a possible D match to TRBD1 (6 bases). CDR1 is SGHVS, CDR2 FQNEAQ, per germline. The CDR3 is made up of 15 amino acids. V was shortened by 5 bases and J by 6 bases, with 17 bases between the two germline ends. CDR3: CASSRRGGAGQPQHF. CDR3 nucleotides: TGTGCCAGCAGCCGGCGGGGGGGGGCAGGTCAGCCCCAGCATTTT.

This chain uses TRBV28 with TRBJ2-1; possibly TRBD2 for D (5 bases). V lost 5 bases and J lost 5, with 19 bases in between. Germline V gene sequence: CDR1 MDHEN, CDR2 SYDVKM. The CDR3 extends over 16 amino acids. CDR3 amino acids: CASSARLPGKNNEQFF. CDR3 coding DNA: TGTGCCAGCAGTGCCCGGCTCCCCGGGAAAAACAATGAGCAGTTCTTC.

This clone appeared a single time. The chain joins TRBV19 to TRBJ1-5; D might be TRBD1 (6 bases). This CDR3 is built from 14 residues. The V gene lost 9 bases and the J gene lost 2 bases, with 14 bases spanning the gap. Germline CDR1 reads LNHDA; CDR2 reads SQIVND (reference sequence). In nucleotides, the CDR3 is TGTGCCAGCTGGGGGCAGGGCGGCAATCAGCCCCAGCATTTT. Its translation: CASWGQGGNQPQHF.

This clone was detected once. The chain links TRBV30 to TRBJ2-7, with TRBD2 identical over 9 bases. V gave up 6 bases and J gave up 4 bases; unmatched junction bases: 7. This CDR3 is 13 amino acids long. The germline V gene has CDR1 GTSNPN and CDR2 SVGIG (reference sequence). The CDR3 loop is CACRAGGVYEQYF. CDR3 nucleotides: TGTGCCTGTAGAGCGGGAGGAGTGTACGAGCAGTACTTC.

This clone has more than one count but fewer than ten. The V and J genes are TRBV5-1 and TRBJ2-7; the D gene is possibly TRBD2 (6 bases). This CDR3 is 16 amino acids long. The germline V and J ends were trimmed by 7 bases and 0 bases, with 20 bases remaining between them. Looked up from germline, CDR1 is SGHRS and CDR2 is YFSETQ. For the CDR3, the DNA is TGCGCCAGCGCCCCCGGAGTAGGGAGGAGCTCCTACGAGCAGTACTTC. This codes for CASAPGVGRSSYEQYF.

J is TRBJ1-1 and V is TRBV6-5; the D is unclear. The CDR3 loop spans 16 amino acids. Trimming cost V 0 bases and J 2 bases, with 13 bases left between them. CDR1 MNHEY and CDR2 SVGAGI come from the germline V gene. CDR3 sequence reads: CASSYSPRRRNTEAFF. Written as DNA, the CDR3 is TGTGCCAGCAGTTACTCACCAAGACGGAGAAACACTGAAGCTTTCTTT.

J is TRBJ2-3 and V is TRBV7-8, with 7 bases that match TRBD1. Losses at the gene ends were 5 bases for V and 1 base for J; bases not matched to a gene: 9. CDR3 size: 16 residues. Germline CDR1 is SGHVS and CDR2 is FQNEAQ. CDR3 in DNA: TGTGCCAGCAGCCCCATGAGGGGGCTGGGCACAGATACGCAGTATTTT. This codes for CASSPMRGLGTDTQYF.

This chain uses TRBV6-1 with TRBJ1-2; TRBD1 might be the D (5 bases). CDR1 is MNHNS, CDR2 SASEGT, per germline. There are 16 residues in the CDR3. Trimming removed 4 bases from V and 4 bases from J, with 19 bases in between. CDR3 amino acids: CASSAHTGEEAYGYTF. DNA for the CDR3: TGTGCCAGCAGTGCCCACACAGGCGAGGAAGCCTATGGCTACACCTTC.

The rearrangement uses TRBV19 and TRBJ1-4; TRBD1 matches 9 bases. The CDR3 length is 16 residues. CDR1 and CDR2 from the germline V gene are LNHDA and SQIVND (reference sequence). Trimming cost V 4 bases and J 6 bases; bases outside gene matches: 9. The CDR3 DNA reads as TGTGCCAGTAGTACTCAACAGGGGGCGCCGGATGAAAAACTGTTTTTT. Protein product: CASSTQQGAPDEKLFF.

The rearrangement links TRBV29-1 to TRBJ1-2, with TRBD1 matching 10 bases. The V gene end was trimmed by 5 bases and the J gene end by 3 bases; junction bases not matched to a gene: 6. Germline-derived CDR1 and CDR2 are SQVTM and ANQGSEA. This CDR3 has 14 amino acids. The CDR3 sequence is CSVRDRGLDYGYTF. The CDR3 coding sequence is TGCAGCGTTCGCGACAGGGGGCTCGACTATGGCTACACCTTC.

The rearrangement links TRBV6-6 to TRBJ1-1, with D unresolved. Germline CDR1 is MNHNY and CDR2 is SVGAGI (reference sequence). This CDR3 has 13 residues. Between the trimmed V and J ends, which lost 0 bases and 4 bases, there was a span of 6 bases. The CDR3 protein is CASSYSTITEAFF. For the CDR3, the DNA is TGTGCCAGCAGTTACTCGACTATCACTGAAGCTTTCTTT.

The V call is TRBV5-1, the J call TRBJ2-7; 10 bases fit TRBD2. Trimming took 4 bases from V and 2 from J; bases not matched to a gene: 9. CDR1 SGHRS and CDR2 YFSETQ come from the germline V gene. There are 16 residues in the CDR3. CDR3 sequence: CASSAAPGTSAYEQYF. The CDR3 DNA reads TGCGCCAGCAGCGCCGCCCCCGGGACTAGCGCCTACGAGCAGTACTTC.

The chain couples TRBV4-2 to TRBJ2-3, with 8 bases identical to TRBD2. Germline V lookup: CDR1 LGHNA, CDR2 YNFKEQ. The CDR3 is 15 residues long. J gave up 4 bases and V 4 bases, and 7 bases lay outside the gene matches. CDR3 region: CASSPRLASPDTQYF. DNA for the CDR3: TGTGCCAGCAGCCCCCGACTAGCGTCACCAGATACGCAGTATTTT.

This clone came up a few times. The J gene is TRBJ2-5, the V gene TRBV4-2; possible D gene TRBD2, 5 bases. Germline values: CDR1 LGHNA, CDR2 YNFKEQ. The CDR3 spans 15 residues. V was pared by 1 base and J by 2 bases, with 11 bases between. The CDR3 DNA follows: TGTGCCAGCAGCCAAGGGGTGAGACTACAAGAGACCCAGTACTTC. It codes for CASSQGVRLQETQYF.